This TCR beta chain was identified during a study of radiotherapy plus CTLA-4 blockade in lung cancer. CDR1 and CDR2 from the germline V gene are LNHNV and YYDKDF (reference sequence). Trimming left V 3 bases short and J 5 bases short, with 22 bases between. The CDR3 sequence is 17 residues long. Here immunoSEQ multiplex PCR was the method, and the copy in TCRdb shows in-frame clones only, minus some. The sample lists more than 80,000 clones, roughly 84% seen once, with about 2.2% in the top ten. The material was peripheral blood, obtained from a patient treated with radiotherapy plus ipilimumab. The V gene is TRBV15, the J gene TRBJ1-1; TRBD1 is a possible D gene (5 bases). This receptor was identified in a human donor with non-small cell lung cancer that progressed on radiotherapy plus ipilimumab. Some clones in this sample may be carry-over from other donors' samples. The CDR3 loop reads CATSRGMGRGPGTEAFF. The CDR3 DNA reads TGTGCCACCAGCAGGGGAATGGGCCGGGGCCCAGGGACTGAAGCTTTCTTT.